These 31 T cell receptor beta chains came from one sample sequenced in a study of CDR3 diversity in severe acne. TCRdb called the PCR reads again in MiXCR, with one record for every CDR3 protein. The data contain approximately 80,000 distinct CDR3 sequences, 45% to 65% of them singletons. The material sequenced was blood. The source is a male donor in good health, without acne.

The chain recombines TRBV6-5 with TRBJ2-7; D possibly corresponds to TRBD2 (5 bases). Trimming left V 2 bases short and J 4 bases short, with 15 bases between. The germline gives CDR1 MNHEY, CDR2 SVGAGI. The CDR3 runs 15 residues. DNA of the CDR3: TGTGCCAGCAGTTACCAGAGCGGAGGAGTGTACGAGCAGTACTTC. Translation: CASSYQSGGVYEQYF.

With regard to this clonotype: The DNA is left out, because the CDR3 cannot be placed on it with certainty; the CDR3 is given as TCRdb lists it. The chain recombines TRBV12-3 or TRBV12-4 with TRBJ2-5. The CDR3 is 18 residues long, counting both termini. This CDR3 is CASSSNYGYTFGSGTQYF.

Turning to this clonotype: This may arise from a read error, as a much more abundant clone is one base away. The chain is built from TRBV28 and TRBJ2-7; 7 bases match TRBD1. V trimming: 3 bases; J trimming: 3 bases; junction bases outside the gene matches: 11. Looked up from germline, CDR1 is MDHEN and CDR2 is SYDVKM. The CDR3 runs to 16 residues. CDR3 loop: CASSLGYRGGLYEQYF. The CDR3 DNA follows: TGTGCCAGCAGTTTGGGATACAGGGGTGGACTCTACGAGCAGTACTTC.

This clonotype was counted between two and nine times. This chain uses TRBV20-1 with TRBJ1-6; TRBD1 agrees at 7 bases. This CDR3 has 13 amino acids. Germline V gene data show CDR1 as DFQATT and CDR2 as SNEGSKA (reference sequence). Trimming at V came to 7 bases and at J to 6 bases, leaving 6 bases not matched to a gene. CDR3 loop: CSGTDRVNSPLHF. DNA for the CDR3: TGCAGTGGAACCGACAGGGTTAATTCACCCCTCCACTTT.

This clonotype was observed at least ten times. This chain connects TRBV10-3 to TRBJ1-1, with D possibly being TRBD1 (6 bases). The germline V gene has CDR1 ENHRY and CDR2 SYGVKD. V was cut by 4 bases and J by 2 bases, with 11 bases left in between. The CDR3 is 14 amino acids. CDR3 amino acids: CAISGEQGNTEAFF. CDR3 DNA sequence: TGTGCCATCAGTGGAGAACAGGGAAACACTGAAGCTTTCTTT.

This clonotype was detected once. Here the CDR3 reads CASTVQGGEQYF. The CDR3 DNA sequence: TGTGCCAGCACCGTACAGGGGGGCGAGCAGTACTTC. The J gene is TRBJ2-7, the V gene TRBV11-1; TRBD1 agrees at 8 bases. V dropped 7 bases and J dropped 6; count of bases not matched to a gene: 5. The V gene's germline CDR1 is SGHAT and CDR2 FQDESV (reference sequence). This CDR3 comprises 12 residues.

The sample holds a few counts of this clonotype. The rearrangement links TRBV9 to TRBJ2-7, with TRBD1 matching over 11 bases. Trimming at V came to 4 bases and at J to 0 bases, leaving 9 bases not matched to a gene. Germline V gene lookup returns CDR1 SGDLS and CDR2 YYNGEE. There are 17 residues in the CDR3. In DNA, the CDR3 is TGTGCCAGCAGCCCCGGACAGGGGGCTACGAGCTCCTACGAGCAGTACTTC. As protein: CASSPGQGATSSYEQYF.

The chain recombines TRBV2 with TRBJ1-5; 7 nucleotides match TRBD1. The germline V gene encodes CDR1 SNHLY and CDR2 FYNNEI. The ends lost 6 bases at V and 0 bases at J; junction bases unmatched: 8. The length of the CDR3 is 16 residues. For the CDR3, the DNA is TGTGCCAGCAGACTAAGACAGGGATATAGCAATCAGCCCCAGCATTTT. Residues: CASRLRQGYSNQPQHF.

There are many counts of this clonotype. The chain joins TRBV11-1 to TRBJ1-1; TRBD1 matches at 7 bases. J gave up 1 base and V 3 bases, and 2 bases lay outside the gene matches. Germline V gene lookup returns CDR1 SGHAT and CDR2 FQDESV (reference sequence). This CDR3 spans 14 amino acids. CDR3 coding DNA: TGTGCCAGCAGCTTTCGGACAGGGAACACTGAAGCTTTCTTT. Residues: CASSFRTGNTEAFF.

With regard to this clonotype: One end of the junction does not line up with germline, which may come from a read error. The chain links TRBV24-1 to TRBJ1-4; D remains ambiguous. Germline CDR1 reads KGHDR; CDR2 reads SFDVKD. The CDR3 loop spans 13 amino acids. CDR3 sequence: CATKGDTNEELFF. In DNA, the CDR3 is TGTGCCACCAAAGGTGATACTAATGAAGAACTGTTTTTT.

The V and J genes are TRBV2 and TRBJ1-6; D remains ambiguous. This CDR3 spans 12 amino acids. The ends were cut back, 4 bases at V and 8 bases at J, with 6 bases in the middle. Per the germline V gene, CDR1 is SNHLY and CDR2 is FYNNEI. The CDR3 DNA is TGTGCCAGCAGTGGTGGAGATTCACCCCTCCACTTT. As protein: CASSGGDSPLHF.

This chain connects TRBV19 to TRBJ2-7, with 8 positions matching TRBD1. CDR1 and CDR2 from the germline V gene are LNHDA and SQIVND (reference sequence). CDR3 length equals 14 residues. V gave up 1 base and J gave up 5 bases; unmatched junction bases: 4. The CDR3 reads CASSIGAGGHEQYF. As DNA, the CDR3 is TGTGCCAGTAGTATAGGCGCAGGGGGCCACGAGCAGTACTTC.

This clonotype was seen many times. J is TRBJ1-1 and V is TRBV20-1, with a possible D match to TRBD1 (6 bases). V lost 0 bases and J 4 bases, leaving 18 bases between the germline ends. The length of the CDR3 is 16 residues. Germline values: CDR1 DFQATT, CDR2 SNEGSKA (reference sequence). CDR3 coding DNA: TGCAGTGCTAGAGACGAGGGGGATACTTCAACCACTGAAGCTTTCTTT. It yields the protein CSARDEGDTSTTEAFF.

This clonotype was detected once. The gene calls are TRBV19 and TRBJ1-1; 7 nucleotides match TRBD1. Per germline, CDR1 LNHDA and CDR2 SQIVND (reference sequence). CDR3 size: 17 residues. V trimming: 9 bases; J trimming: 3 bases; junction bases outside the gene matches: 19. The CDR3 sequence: CASSQVGQAGPHTEAFF. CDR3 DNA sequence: TGTGCCAGCAGCCAAGTTGGACAGGCCGGGCCGCACACTGAAGCTTTCTTT.

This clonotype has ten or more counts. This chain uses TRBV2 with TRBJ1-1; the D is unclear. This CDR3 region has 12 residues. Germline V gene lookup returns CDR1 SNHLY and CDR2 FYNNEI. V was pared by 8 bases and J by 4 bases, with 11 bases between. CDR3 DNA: TGTGCCAGCTTGACATTGGGCACTGAAGCTTTCTTT. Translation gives CASLTLGTEAFF. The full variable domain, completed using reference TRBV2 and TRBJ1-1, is EPEVTQTPSHQVTQMGQEVILRCVPISNHLYFYWYRQILGQKVEFLVSFYNNEISEKSEIFDDQFSVERPDGSNFTLKIRSTKLEDSAMYFCASLTLGTEAFFGQGTRLTVV.

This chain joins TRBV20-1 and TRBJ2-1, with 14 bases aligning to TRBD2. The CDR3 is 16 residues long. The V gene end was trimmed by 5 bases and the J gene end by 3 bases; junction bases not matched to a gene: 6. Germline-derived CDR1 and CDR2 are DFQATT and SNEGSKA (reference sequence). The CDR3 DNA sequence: TGCAGTGCTCCTCGACTAGCGGGAGGGGTCTACAATGAGCAGTTCTTC. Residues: CSAPRLAGGVYNEQFF.

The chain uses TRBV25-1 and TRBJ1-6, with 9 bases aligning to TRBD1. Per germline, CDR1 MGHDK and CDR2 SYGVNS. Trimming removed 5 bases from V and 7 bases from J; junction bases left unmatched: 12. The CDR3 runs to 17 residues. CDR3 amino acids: CASSLWTGTGWNSPLHF. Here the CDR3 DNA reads TGTGCCAGCAGTCTCTGGACAGGGACAGGGTGGAATTCACCCCTCCACTTT.

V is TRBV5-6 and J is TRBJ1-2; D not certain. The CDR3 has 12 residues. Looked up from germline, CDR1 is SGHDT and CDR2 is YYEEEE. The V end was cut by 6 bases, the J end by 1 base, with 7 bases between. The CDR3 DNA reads TGTGCCAGCAAAAGGGATAACTATGGCTACACCTTC. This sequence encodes CASKRDNYGYTF.

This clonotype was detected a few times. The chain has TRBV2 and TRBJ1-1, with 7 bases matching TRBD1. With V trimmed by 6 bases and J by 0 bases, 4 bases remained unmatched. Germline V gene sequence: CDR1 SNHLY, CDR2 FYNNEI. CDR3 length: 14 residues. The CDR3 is CASRTGYMNTEAFF. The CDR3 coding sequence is TGTGCCAGCAGGACAGGGTACATGAACACTGAAGCTTTCTTT.

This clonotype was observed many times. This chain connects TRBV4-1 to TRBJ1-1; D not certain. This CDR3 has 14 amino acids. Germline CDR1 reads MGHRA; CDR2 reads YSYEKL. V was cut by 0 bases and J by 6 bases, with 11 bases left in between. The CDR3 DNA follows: TGCGCCAGCAGCCAAGAGATCGGTCCCCCTGAAGCTTTCTTT. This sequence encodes CASSQEIGPPEAFF.

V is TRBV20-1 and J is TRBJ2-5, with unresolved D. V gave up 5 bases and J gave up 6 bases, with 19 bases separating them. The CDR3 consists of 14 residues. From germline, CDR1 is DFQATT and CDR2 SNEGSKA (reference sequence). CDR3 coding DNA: TGCAGTGCTTATGTCCCAGCGTCTAAGAAGACCCAGTACTTC. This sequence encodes CSAYVPASKKTQYF.

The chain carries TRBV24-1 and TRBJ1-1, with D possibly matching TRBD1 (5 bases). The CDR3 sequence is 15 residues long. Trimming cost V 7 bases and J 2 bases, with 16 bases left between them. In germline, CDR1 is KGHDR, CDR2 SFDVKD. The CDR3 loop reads CATRGTLGGNTEAFF. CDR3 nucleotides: TGTGCCACCAGGGGCACCCTCGGGGGTAACACTGAAGCTTTCTTT.

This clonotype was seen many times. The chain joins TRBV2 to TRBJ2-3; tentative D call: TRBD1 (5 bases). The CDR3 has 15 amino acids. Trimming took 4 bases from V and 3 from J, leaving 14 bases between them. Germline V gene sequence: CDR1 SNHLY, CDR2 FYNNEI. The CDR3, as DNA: TGTGCCAGCAGTGTAGAAGGGGTGGGGACAGATACGCAGTATTTT. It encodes CASSVEGVGTDTQYF.

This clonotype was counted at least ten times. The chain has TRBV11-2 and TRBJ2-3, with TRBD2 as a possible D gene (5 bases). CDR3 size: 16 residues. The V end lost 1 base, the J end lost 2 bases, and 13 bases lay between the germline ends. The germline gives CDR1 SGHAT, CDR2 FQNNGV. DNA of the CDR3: TGTGCCAGCAGCTTAGTCCCCAGCGGAGCCACAGATACGCAGTATTTT. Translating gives CASSLVPSGATDTQYF.

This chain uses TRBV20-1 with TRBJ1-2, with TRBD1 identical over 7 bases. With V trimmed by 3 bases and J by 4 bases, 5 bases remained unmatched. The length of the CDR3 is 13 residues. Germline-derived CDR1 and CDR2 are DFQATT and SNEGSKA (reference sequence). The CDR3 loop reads CSARTGLGYGYTF. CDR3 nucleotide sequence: TGCAGTGCTAGGACAGGGTTGGGCTATGGCTACACCTTC.

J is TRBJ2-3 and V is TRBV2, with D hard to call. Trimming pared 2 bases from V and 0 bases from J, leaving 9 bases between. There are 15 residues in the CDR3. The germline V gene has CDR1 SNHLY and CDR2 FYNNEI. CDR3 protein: CASSERGSSTDTQYF. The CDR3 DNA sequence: TGTGCCAGCAGTGAAAGAGGCAGTAGCACAGATACGCAGTATTTT.

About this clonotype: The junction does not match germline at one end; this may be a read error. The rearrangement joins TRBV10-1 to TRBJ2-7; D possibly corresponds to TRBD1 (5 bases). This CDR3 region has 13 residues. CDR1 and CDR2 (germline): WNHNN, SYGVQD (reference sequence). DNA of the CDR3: TGTGCCAGCAGTGAAGGGGCGGTCTACGAGCAGTACTTC. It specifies CASSEGAVYEQYF.

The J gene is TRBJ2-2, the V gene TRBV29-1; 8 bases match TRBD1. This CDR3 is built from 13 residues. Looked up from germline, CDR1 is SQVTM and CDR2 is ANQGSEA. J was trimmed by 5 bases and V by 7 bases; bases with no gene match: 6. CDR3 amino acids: CSADDRGTGELFF. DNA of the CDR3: TGCAGCGCGGACGACAGGGGTACCGGGGAGCTGTTTTTT.

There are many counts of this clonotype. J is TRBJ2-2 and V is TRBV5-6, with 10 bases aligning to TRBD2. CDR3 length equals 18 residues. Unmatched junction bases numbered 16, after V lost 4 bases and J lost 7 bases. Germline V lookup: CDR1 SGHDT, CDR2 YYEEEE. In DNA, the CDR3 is TGTGCCAGCAGCGACCCCACTGAGCGGGAGGGCCTTAGCGGGGAGCTGTTTTTT. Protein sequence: CASSDPTEREGLSGELFF.

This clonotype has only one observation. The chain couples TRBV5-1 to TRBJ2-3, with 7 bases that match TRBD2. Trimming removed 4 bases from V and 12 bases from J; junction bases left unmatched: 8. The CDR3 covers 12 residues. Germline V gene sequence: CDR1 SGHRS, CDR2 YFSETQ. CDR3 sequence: CASSVAGRSQYF. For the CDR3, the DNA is TGCGCCAGCAGCGTTGCCGGGAGGAGTCAGTATTTT.

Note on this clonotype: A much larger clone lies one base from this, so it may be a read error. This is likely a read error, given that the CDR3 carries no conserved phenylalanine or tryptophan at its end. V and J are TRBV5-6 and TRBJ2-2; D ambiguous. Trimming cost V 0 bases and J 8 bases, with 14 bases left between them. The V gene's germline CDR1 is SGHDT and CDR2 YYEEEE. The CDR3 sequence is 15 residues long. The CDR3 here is CASSLGLYELGELFC. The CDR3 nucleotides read TGTGCCAGCAGCTTGGGACTTTACGAATTGGGGGAGCTGTTTTGT.